This T cell receptor beta chain is from a study of blood T cell repertoires in COVID-19. Study-wide background: COVID-19 samples from acute and convalescent phases originated in the United States, Italy and Spain. In each case, the material was cDNA or gDNA derived from T cells, B-cell-depleted T cells, or PBMCs.

The germline gives CDR1 MNHEY, CDR2 SVGEGT. The ends lost 2 bases at V and 3 bases at J; junction bases unmatched: 4. The CDR3 has 15 amino acids. Clones were read by immunoSEQ multiplex PCR, and TCRdb kept only the in-frame ones, dropping some. The sample contains about 170,000 clones, around 85% of which appear only once. The sequenced sample consisted of peripheral blood. This chain uses TRBV6-2 or TRBV6-3 with TRBJ2-5; TRBD1 matches at 9 bases. This sequence was found in a man aged 55 to 70 who had recovered from COVID-19. CDR3 sequence reads: CASSYRRTGEETQYF. CDR3 nucleotides: TGTGCCAGCAGTTACCGCCGGACAGGGGAAGAGACCCAGTACTTC.